A single sample is the source of the 24 T cell receptor beta chains below, sequenced in a study of T-cell memory formation after mild COVID-19. One entry per CDR3 protein, called by TCRdb with MiXCR from the 5' RACE reads. The data hold 120,000 to 150,000 distinct CDR3 sequences, with 6% to 7% observed a single time. The specimen was PBMCs or a T cell subset sorted from them (not recorded which). The receptors were gathered from an adult woman who had mild COVID-19 (a few samples of this study predate the infection). Cell type and time point are not known.

This clonotype was counted only a few times. The chain couples TRBV5-6 to TRBJ1-1, with D hard to call. V lost 3 bases, J lost 0 bases, and 9 bases lay in between. The CDR3 covers 14 residues. CDR1 and CDR2 from the germline V gene are SGHDT and YYEEEE. The DNA of the CDR3 is TGTGCCAGCAGCTATGGGATAATGAACACTGAAGCTTTCTTT. It encodes CASSYGIMNTEAFF.

In DNA, the CDR3 is TGTGCCAGCAGCAAAGACAGTTTAGATACGCAGTATTTT. This translates into CASSKDSLDTQYF. The V gene is TRBV5-6, the J gene TRBJ2-3; TRBD1 is a possible D gene (5 bases). V was cut by 4 bases and J by 5 bases, with 11 bases left in between. CDR3 length: 13 amino acids. Germline-derived CDR1 and CDR2 are SGHDT and YYEEEE.

Only a few counts were recorded for this clonotype. This rearrangement joins TRBV29-1 to TRBJ2-3; no definite D call. The CDR3 is 12 amino acids. Germline CDR1 and CDR2: SQVTM and ANQGSEA. The germline V and J ends were trimmed by 5 bases and 6 bases, with 12 bases remaining between them. The CDR3 DNA is TGCAGCGTTCAGCCCGGTTCGGATACGCAGTATTTT. Residues: CSVQPGSDTQYF.

This clonotype showed up many times. The chain is built from TRBV5-1 and TRBJ2-3, with 7 bases identical to TRBD2. The CDR3 has 13 amino acids. Germline lookup yields CDR1 SGHRS and CDR2 YFSETQ. The trim removed 9 bases at V and 2 bases at J, leaving 6 bases unmatched. The DNA for the CDR3 is TGCGCCACCTTGACTAGCAACACAGATACGCAGTATTTT. Encoded protein: CATLTSNTDTQYF.

In this sample, this clonotype turned up many times. The chain couples TRBV7-9 to TRBJ2-7; possible D gene TRBD1, 5 bases. This CDR3 region has 13 residues. CDR1 is SEHNR and CDR2 is FQNEAQ in the germline V gene (reference sequence). Trimming removed 1 base at V and 3 bases at J, with 7 bases between. CDR3 protein: CASSLGQFYEQYF. For the CDR3, the DNA is TGTGCCAGCAGCTTAGGACAGTTCTACGAGCAGTACTTC.

This clonotype has just a few counts. The V call is TRBV2, the J call TRBJ1-2; perhaps TRBD1 as D (5 bases). Trimming removed 5 bases from V and 0 bases from J, with 7 bases in between. Germline V CDR1 and CDR2: SNHLY, FYNNEI. This CDR3 contains 13 residues. The chain's CDR3 is CASSLDTNYGYTF. The CDR3 DNA follows: TGTGCCAGCAGTTTGGACACTAACTATGGCTACACCTTC.

This clonotype has a count of ten or more. J is TRBJ2-1 and V is TRBV20-1; the match to TRBD2 covers 10 bases. This CDR3 has 17 residues. V gave up 0 bases and J gave up 3 bases; unmatched junction bases: 8. CDR1 DFQATT and CDR2 SNEGSKA come from the germline V gene (reference sequence). DNA of the CDR3: TGCAGTGCTAGAGATTTACTAGCGGGAAAAGGCTACAATGAGCAGTTCTTC. It specifies CSARDLLAGKGYNEQFF.

In this sample, this clonotype turned up many times. The chain couples TRBV7-8 to TRBJ1-2, with a possible D match to TRBD1 (5 bases). The CDR3 is made up of 14 amino acids. Per germline, CDR1 SGHVS and CDR2 FQNEAQ. Trimming removed 5 bases from V and 4 bases from J, with 14 bases in between. The CDR3, as DNA: TGTGCCAGCAGCCCCCGGGGACTGGGCTATGGCTACACCTTC. Translated, it gives CASSPRGLGYGYTF.

In its sample, this clonotype was seen many times. The genes are TRBV7-2 and TRBJ2-7; 7 bases agree with TRBD1. The CDR3 runs to 15 residues. From germline, CDR1 is SGHTA and CDR2 FQGNSA. Unmatched junction bases numbered 11, after V lost 6 bases and J lost 3 bases. CDR3 nucleotides: TGTGCCAGCAGTCGTGTGGGACAGCTAAACTACGAGCAGTACTTC. This translates into CASSRVGQLNYEQYF.

This clonotype has more than one count but fewer than ten. The rearrangement links TRBV5-1 to TRBJ2-6, with D unresolved. Trimming removed 7 bases from V and 1 base from J, with 6 bases in between. Germline V gene lookup returns CDR1 SGHRS and CDR2 YFSETQ. The CDR3 contains 13 residues. The DNA for the CDR3 is TGCGCCAGCGGGGTTTCTGGGGCCAACGTCCTGACTTTC. This sequence encodes CASGVSGANVLTF.

At least ten counts were recorded for this clonotype. The V gene is TRBV5-1, the J gene TRBJ1-5; D gene uncertain. CDR1 SGHRS and CDR2 YFSETQ come from the germline V gene. This CDR3 spans 15 amino acids. The V end lost 0 bases, the J end lost 4 bases, and 11 bases lay between the germline ends. CDR3 amino acids: CASSLGVVGNQPQHF. The CDR3 nucleotides are TGCGCCAGCAGCTTGGGTGTCGTTGGGAATCAGCCCCAGCATTTT.

This clonotype was counted between two and nine times. This rearrangement joins TRBV7-2 to TRBJ1-1; D gene uncertain. The CDR3 is 12 residues long. The V gene's germline CDR1 is SGHTA and CDR2 FQGNSA. V was shortened by 3 bases and J by 5 bases, with 7 bases between the two germline ends. CDR3 sequence: CASSFARTEAFF. CDR3 bases: TGTGCCAGCAGCTTTGCTAGGACTGAAGCTTTCTTT.

The chain carries TRBV27 and TRBJ1-1; TRBD1 is a possible D gene (6 bases). CDR1 is MNHEY, CDR2 SMNVEV, per germline (reference sequence). This CDR3 contains 13 residues. V was pared by 6 bases and J by 1 base, with 9 bases between. This CDR3 is CASSHRENTEAFF. The CDR3 DNA reads TGTGCCAGCAGCCACAGGGAGAACACTGAAGCTTTCTTT.

At least ten counts were recorded for this clonotype. The chain couples TRBV25-1 to TRBJ2-7; D gene unclear. The CDR3 runs 13 residues. Germline lookup yields CDR1 MGHDK and CDR2 SYGVNS. Between the trimmed V and J ends, which lost 0 bases and 5 bases, there was a span of 8 bases. CDR3 amino acids: CASSEYVGNEQYF. In DNA form, the CDR3 reads TGTGCCAGCAGTGAATATGTGGGGAACGAGCAGTACTTC.

This sequence joins TRBV5-3 and TRBJ1-1; maybe TRBD1 (5 bases). TRBV5-3 is noted as an ORF with a role that remains uncertain. Deletions cut 5 bases from V and 3 bases from J, with 23 bases between. The CDR3 has 17 residues. The CDR3 DNA is TGTGCCAGAAGACGCAACCGGGACCTATCACGGGACACTGAAGCTTTCTTT. Translated: CARRRNRDLSRDTEAFF.

The genes are TRBV3-1 and TRBJ2-7, with a tentative D call TRBD1 (5 bases). V lost 0 bases and J 0 bases, leaving 15 bases between the germline ends. Germline CDR1 is LGHDT and CDR2 is YNNKEL (reference sequence). The CDR3 has 17 residues. The CDR3 DNA follows: TGTGCCAGCAGCCAAGAGACAGAGGTCCCCGGCTCCTACGAGCAGTACTTC. Translating gives CASSQETEVPGSYEQYF.

This clonotype was found many times. J is TRBJ2-3 and V is TRBV29-1, with 8 bases that match TRBD2. With V trimmed by 4 bases and J by 4 bases, 10 bases remained unmatched. The CDR3 length is 15 residues. Germline V lookup: CDR1 SQVTM, CDR2 ANQGSEA. As DNA, the CDR3 is TGCAGCGTTGCGACTCGCGGGGGGCCGGCAGATACGCAGTATTTT. It translates to CSVATRGGPADTQYF.

This clonotype was observed a handful of times. V and J are TRBV20-1 and TRBJ2-5; tentatively, D is TRBD2 (6 bases). Germline V CDR1 and CDR2: DFQATT, SNEGSKA (reference sequence). V lost 4 bases and J 1 base, leaving 13 bases between the germline ends. There are 14 residues in the CDR3. CDR3 nucleotide sequence: TGCAGTGCTATAGGGACTTTTATCCAAGAGACCCAGTACTTC. Amino acids: CSAIGTFIQETQYF.

A few counts support this clonotype. This chain uses TRBV7-9 with TRBJ2-7; D possibly corresponds to TRBD2 (5 bases). The CDR3 is made up of 12 amino acids. Trimming shortened V by 8 bases and J by 0 bases, and 8 bases separated the two germline ends. The germline gives CDR1 SEHNR, CDR2 FQNEAQ (reference sequence). CDR3 sequence reads: CASREGSYEQYF. The CDR3 bases are TGTGCCAGCCGAGAGGGCTCCTACGAGCAGTACTTC.

This clonotype was seen more than once but under ten times. This chain joins TRBV10-3 and TRBJ2-7, with 7 bases identical to TRBD1. Germline V gene sequence: CDR1 ENHRY, CDR2 SYGVKD. The ends lost 6 bases at V and 0 bases at J; junction bases unmatched: 8. The CDR3 runs 15 residues. The CDR3 nucleotides read TGTGCCATCAGGCCCGGACAGGCGCACTCCTACGAGCAGTACTTC. This sequence encodes CAIRPGQAHSYEQYF.

This rearrangement joins TRBV5-6 to TRBJ2-6; no definite D call. The CDR3 consists of 17 residues. Germline CDR1 SGHDT, CDR2 YYEEEE. V was pared by 1 base and J by 3 bases, with 14 bases between. As DNA, the CDR3 is TGTGCCAGCAGCTTGAGGGTAACCTCTATTGGGGCCAACGTCCTGACTTTC. Protein product: CASSLRVTSIGANVLTF.

The rearrangement links TRBV5-1 to TRBJ1-1, with D maybe TRBD1 (6 bases). Germline CDR1 and CDR2: SGHRS and YFSETQ. V shed 5 bases and J shed 6 bases, with 26 bases lying between them. This CDR3 has 17 amino acids. The chain's CDR3 is CASRFGGGRLFTAEAFF. CDR3 nucleotide sequence: TGCGCCAGCAGATTTGGGGGGGGGCGATTATTCACCGCTGAAGCTTTCTTT.

The sample holds a few counts of this clonotype. The chain links TRBV19 to TRBJ2-7, with TRBD1 matching 12 bases. Germline CDR1 LNHDA, CDR2 SQIVND (reference sequence). CDR3 length: 15 residues. With 5 bases clipped from V and 2 bases from J, the junction kept 4 bases outside the gene matches. The CDR3 here is CASSRGTGGTYEQYF. Written as DNA, the CDR3 is TGTGCCAGTAGTCGGGGGACAGGGGGCACCTACGAGCAGTACTTC. The full variable domain, rest sourced from reference TRBV19 and TRBJ2-7, is DGGITQSPKYLFRKEGQNVTLSCEQNLNHDAMYWYRQDPGQGLRLIYYSQIVNDFQKGDIAEGYSVSREKKESFPLTVTSAQKNPTAFYLCASSRGTGGTYEQYFGPGTRLTVT.

Ten or more counts support this clonotype. The genes are TRBV20-1 and TRBJ1-2; D is undetermined. The CDR3 is 13 residues long. The germline V and J ends were trimmed by 1 base and 6 bases, with 12 bases remaining between them. Germline V gene data show CDR1 as DFQATT and CDR2 as SNEGSKA (reference sequence). The DNA for the CDR3 is TGCAGTGCTAGAGTAGAAGGGCGGGATGGCTACACCTTC. Amino acid sequence: CSARVEGRDGYTF.